This T cell receptor beta chain was sequenced in a study of PD-1 blockade in classical Hodgkin lymphoma. Whole-study results and caveats: Reasons behind the repertoire differences stay unclear, perhaps disease activity or earlier therapy. A significant rise in TCR diversity by C4D1 was seen for CD4+ but not CD8+ cells.

Assay: immunoSEQ multiplex PCR; the TCRdb copy retains only in-frame clones and omits some. This sample has about 110,000 clones; approximately 89% occur once, and the top ten carry under 20%. Germline V gene data show CDR1 as WSHSY and CDR2 as SAAADI. With 6 bases clipped from V and 10 bases from J, the junction kept 8 bases outside the gene matches. The CDR3 is 13 amino acids. Time point specified: cycle 4 day 1 (C4D1), after 5 to 7 weeks of nivolumab. Brentuximab vedotin exposure varied among the patients, all of whom had relapsed after autologous stem cell transplantation. Worth noting for this clone: Its target is unknown.

The sequence derives from a human donor with classical Hodgkin lymphoma. This specimen was peripheral blood mononuclear cells (PBMCs), taken before the fourth cycle of nivolumab. The chain has TRBV10-2 and TRBJ2-1; the match to TRBD2 covers 8 bases. The CDR3: CASRLILAEEQFF. The CDR3 nucleotides read TGCGCCAGCAGGTTGATACTAGCGGAGGAGCAGTTCTTC.